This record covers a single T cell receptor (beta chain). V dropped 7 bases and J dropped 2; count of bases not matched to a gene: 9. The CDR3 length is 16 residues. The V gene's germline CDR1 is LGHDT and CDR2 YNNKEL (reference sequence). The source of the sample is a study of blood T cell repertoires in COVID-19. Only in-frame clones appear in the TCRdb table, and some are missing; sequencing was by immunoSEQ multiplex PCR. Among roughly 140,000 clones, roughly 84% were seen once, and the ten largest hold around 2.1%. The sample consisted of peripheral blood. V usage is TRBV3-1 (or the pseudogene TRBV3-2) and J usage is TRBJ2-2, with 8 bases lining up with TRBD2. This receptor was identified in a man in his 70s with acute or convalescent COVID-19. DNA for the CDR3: TGTGCCAGCACCCATTCCGGGAGGGCCAACACCGGGGAGCTGTTTTTT. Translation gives CASTHSGRANTGELFF.